The rows below give T cell receptor beta chains drawn from one sample of a study of T cell changes during pregnancy in multiple sclerosis. TCRdb's copy holds only in-frame clones and misses some; the assay was immunoSEQ multiplex PCR. The sample includes about 38,000 clones, 94% of them seen just once. The starting material was CD4+ T cells from peripheral blood mononuclear cells, obtained in the second trimester of pregnancy. These receptor sequences come from a female donor with multiple sclerosis, enrolled in a pregnancy study. Each CDR3 is given with its conserved first and last residue. The order of the fields is CDR3 length, clone size, V gene, D gene, J gene, CDR3 protein, CDR3 DNA. A D gene is named only where the DNA matches it firmly. Only part of the rows carry a size: once, few, many, or a class if the clone is expanded.

>21|-|TRBV4-1|-|TRBJ2-7
CASSQERSGHPPNPSSYEQYF
TGCGCCAGCAGCCAAGAGAGATCGGGACATCCCCCCAACCCTAGCTCCTACGAGCAGTACTTC
>11|few|TRBV20-1|-|TRBJ1-5
CSARAGGAQHF
TGCAGTGCTAGAGCGGGGGGAGCCCAGCATTTT
>14|-|TRBV9|-|TRBJ1-4
CASSVGMAREKLFF
TGTGCCAGCAGCGTAGGCATGGCTAGAGAAAAACTGTTTTTT
>13|-|TRBV11-1|TRBD1|TRBJ2-2
CASSPGQTGELFF
TGTGCCAGCAGCCCGGGACAGACCGGGGAGCTGTTTTTT
>12|-|TRBV6-4|-|TRBJ2-1
CASSDSRGEQFF
TGTGCCAGCAGTGACTCCCGGGGGGAGCAGTTCTTC
>12|-|TRBV7-6|-|TRBJ1-1
CANCTGGTEAFF
TGTGCCAACTGTACAGGCGGCACTGAAGCTTTCTTT
>16|once|TRBV5-1|TRBD2|TRBJ2-1
CASSLERGSSYNEQFF
TGCGCCAGCAGCTTGGAGCGCGGGAGCTCCTACAATGAGCAGTTCTTC
>15|-|TRBV10-3|-|TRBJ2-3
CAISKLDGSTDTQYF
TGTGCCATCAGTAAACTTGACGGGAGCACAGATACGCAGTATTTT
>15|-|TRBV9|-|TRBJ2-7
CASSVGGTSLDEQYF
TGTGCCAGCAGCGTAGGGGGGACATCTCTCGACGAGCAGTACTTC
>15|-|TRBV19|-|TRBJ1-1
CASSIGRQGNTEAFF
TGTGCCAGTAGTATAGGGCGGCAGGGAAACACTGAAGCTTTCTTT
>17|-|TRBV5-1|TRBD2|TRBJ2-1
CASSLVAYGGAYNEQFF
TGCGCCAGCAGCTTGGTGGCTTACGGGGGGGCCTACAATGAGCAGTTCTTC
>15|once|TRBV6-5|TRBD2|TRBJ2-1
CASSRSGGPSGEQFF
TGTGCCAGCAGTCGGTCGGGAGGACCTTCCGGTGAGCAGTTCTTC
>13|-|TRBV6-6|-|TRBJ1-5
CASSYGGTQPQHF
TGTGCCAGCAGTTACGGGGGGACTCAGCCCCAGCATTTT
>12|-|TRBV28|-|TRBJ2-7
CASRNRIGEQYF
TGTGCCAGCAGAAACAGGATCGGCGAGCAGTACTTC
>14|-|TRBV27|-|TRBJ1-5
CASSTYGPNQPQHF
TGTGCCAGCAGTACCTATGGTCCGAATCAGCCCCAGCATTTT